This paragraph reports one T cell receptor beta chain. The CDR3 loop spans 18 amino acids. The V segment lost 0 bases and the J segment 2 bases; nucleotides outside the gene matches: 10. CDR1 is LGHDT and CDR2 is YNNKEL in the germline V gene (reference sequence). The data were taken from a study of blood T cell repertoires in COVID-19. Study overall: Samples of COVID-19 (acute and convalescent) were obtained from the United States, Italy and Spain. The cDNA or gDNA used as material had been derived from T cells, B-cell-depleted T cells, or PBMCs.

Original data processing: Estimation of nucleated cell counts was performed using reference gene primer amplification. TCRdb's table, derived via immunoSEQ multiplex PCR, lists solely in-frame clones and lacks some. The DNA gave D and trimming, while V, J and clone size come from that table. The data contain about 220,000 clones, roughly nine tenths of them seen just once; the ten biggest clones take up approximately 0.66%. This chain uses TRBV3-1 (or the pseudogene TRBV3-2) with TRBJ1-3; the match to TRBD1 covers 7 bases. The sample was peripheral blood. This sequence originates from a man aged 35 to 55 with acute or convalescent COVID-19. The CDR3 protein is CASSQDWGGTATGNTIYF. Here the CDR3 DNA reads TGTGCCAGCAGCCAAGATTGGGGTGGGACAGCTACTGGAAACACCATATATTTT.